This T cell receptor (beta chain) was obtained from a study of identical twins. TCRdb re-analysed the 5' RACE reads in MiXCR, keeping a single row per CDR3 protein. The sample records approximately 500,000 distinct CDR3 sequences, more than 20% being singletons. This clonotype was observed a handful of times. The same specimen was also included in a second study, on T cells expressing NK-cell markers. From that second work: Just one sequenced donor of eight was HCMV-seronegative, while seven were seropositive. Among several donors, these clonotypes also ranked first in the CD3+CD56-NKG2C+ fraction.

Sequenced input: CD4+ T cells sorted from blood. This TCR was recovered from a woman younger than 35 in good health.

The CDR3 loop reads CASSHQGEGTEAFF. The CDR3 DNA follows: TGCGCCAGCAGCCATCAGGGTGAGGGCACTGAAGCTTTCTTT. The chain recombines TRBV4-3 with TRBJ1-1, with a possible D match to TRBD1 (5 bases). Germline V gene data show CDR1 as LGHNA and CDR2 as YSLEER. The CDR3 has 14 amino acids. Trimming stripped 3 bases from V and 4 bases from J, with 12 bases between.